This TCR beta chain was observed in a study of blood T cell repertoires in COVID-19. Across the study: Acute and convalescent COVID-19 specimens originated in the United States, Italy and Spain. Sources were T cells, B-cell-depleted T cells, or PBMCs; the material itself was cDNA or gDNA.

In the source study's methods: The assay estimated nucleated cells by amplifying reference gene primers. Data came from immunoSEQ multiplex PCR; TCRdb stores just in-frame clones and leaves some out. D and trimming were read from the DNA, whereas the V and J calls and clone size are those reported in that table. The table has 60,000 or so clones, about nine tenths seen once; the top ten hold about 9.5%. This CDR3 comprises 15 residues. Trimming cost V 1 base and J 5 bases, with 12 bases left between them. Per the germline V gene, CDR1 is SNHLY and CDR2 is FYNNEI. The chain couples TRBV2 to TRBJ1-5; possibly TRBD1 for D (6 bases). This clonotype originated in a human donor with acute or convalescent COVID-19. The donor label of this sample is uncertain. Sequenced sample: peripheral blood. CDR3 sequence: CASSEGQVTHQPQHF. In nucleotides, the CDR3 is TGTGCCAGCAGTGAAGGACAGGTGACCCATCAGCCCCAGCATTTT.